This paragraph covers one TCR beta chain sequence. Only in-frame clones appear in the TCRdb table, and some are missing; sequencing was by immunoSEQ multiplex PCR. The data show some 90,000 clones, roughly 89% seen once. These data originate in a study of blood T cell repertoires in COVID-19. Trimming cost V 8 bases and J 1 base, with 13 bases left between them. The CDR3 length is 14 residues. Germline CDR1 is SGHTA and CDR2 is FQGNSA. This receptor was identified in a woman older than 75 with active COVID-19. The source material was peripheral blood. The chain is built from TRBV7-2 and TRBJ2-3; D is perhaps TRBD1 (5 bases). The CDR3 loop is CASGQLVGTDTQYF. CDR3 coding DNA: TGTGCCAGCGGACAATTAGTGGGCACAGATACGCAGTATTTT.